A single sample is the source of the 30 T cell receptor beta chains below, sequenced in a study of read filtering for tumor transcriptome and immune sequencing. The library was built from roughly 400 ng RNA with molecular barcoded adaptors for alpha/delta and beta/gamma chains. MiXCR, applied by TCRdb to the reads, yields one record per CDR3 protein. Here the sample spans some 41,000 distinct CDR3 sequences, roughly an eighth being singletons. Input material: a population of CD138-negative cells sorted from bone marrow. These receptors were taken from a donor aged 40 or older with multiple myeloma.

Regarding this clonotype: A read error may be the cause here, since a much bigger clone is one base away. The chain combines TRBV5-1 with TRBJ2-2; D may be TRBD2 (7 bases). The CDR3 has 14 residues. Per the germline V gene, CDR1 is SGHRS and CDR2 is YFSETQ. The chain's CDR3 is CAGSWGGVPGELFF. Here the CDR3 DNA reads TGCGCCGGCAGCTGGGGGGGCGTCCCCGGGGAGCTGTTTTTT.

Turning to this clonotype: With only one base between it and a far larger clone, this is likely a read error. V is TRBV11-2 and J is TRBJ2-3; maybe TRBD2 (6 bases). The germline CDR1 and CDR2 sequences are SGHAT and FQNNGV. The length of the CDR3 is 15 residues. In DNA form, the CDR3 reads TGTGCCAGCAGCTTAGTTGGCGGTCCGGGGGATACGCGGTATTTT. This encodes CASSLVGGPGDTRYF.

This clonotype was found many times. V and J are TRBV6-1 and TRBJ2-1; tentatively, D is TRBD2 (7 bases). The V gene's germline CDR1 is MNHNS and CDR2 SASEGT. This CDR3 contains 15 residues. Deletions cut 7 bases from V and 8 bases from J, with 21 bases between. CDR3 protein: CASTRVARGGDEQFF. In DNA, the CDR3 is TGTGCCAGCACCCGGGTGGCTAGGGGGGGCGATGAGCAGTTCTTC.

In its sample, this clonotype was seen many times. The rearrangement joins TRBV7-9 to TRBJ2-1; D may be TRBD2 (6 bases). V was shortened by 5 bases and J by 10 bases, with 18 bases between the two germline ends. The CDR3 has 14 amino acids. From germline, CDR1 is SEHNR and CDR2 FQNEAQ (reference sequence). DNA for the CDR3: TGTGCCAGCAGCCTCCTGAGGGGAGGAAGGGAGCAGTTCTTC. Its protein is CASSLLRGGREQFF.

This clonotype was counted at least ten times. The J gene is TRBJ2-1, the V gene TRBV20-1, with D perhaps being TRBD1 or TRBD2 (5 bases each). In germline, CDR1 is DFQATT, CDR2 SNEGSKA (reference sequence). The V and J ends lost 6 bases and 8 bases respectively, with 17 bases between them. The CDR3 runs 13 residues. The CDR3 loop reads CSAEGQLDHEQFF. The DNA of the CDR3 is TGCAGTGCAGAGGGGCAGTTAGACCATGAGCAGTTCTTC.

Details on this clonotype: This likely traces to a read error, being one base from a far larger clone. Without the conserved terminal phenylalanine or tryptophan, this CDR3 likely stems from a read error. The limits of the CDR3 on the DNA are not certain, so only TCRdb's listed CDR3 is given. The CDR3 sequence is CASSPPPGRDTQYL. V is TRBV7-2 and J is TRBJ2-4; the table's TRBD2 call for D was not verified on the DNA. Looked up from germline, CDR1 is SGHTA and CDR2 is FQGNSA. The CDR3 numbers 14 amino acids, ends counted.

This clonotype has a handful of counts. This chain joins TRBV5-6 and TRBJ1-3; D uncertain. Trimming removed 3 bases from V and 0 bases from J, with 7 bases in between. The CDR3 spans 14 residues. CDR1 is SGHDT, CDR2 YYEEEE, per germline. CDR3 DNA: TGTGCCAGCAGCTCAGATGACTCTGGAAACACCATATATTTT. It yields the protein CASSSDDSGNTIYF.

In this sample, this clonotype turned up many times. V is TRBV7-6 and J is TRBJ2-5; 7 bases are shared with TRBD2. CDR3 size: 16 residues. V dropped 5 bases and J dropped 4; count of bases not matched to a gene: 13. The germline V gene encodes CDR1 SGHVS and CDR2 FNYEAQ. The CDR3, as DNA: TGTGCCAGCAGCGTCCGTAGTGGGAGGGGTGGAGAGACCCAGTACTTC. Its translation: CASSVRSGRGGETQYF.

In this sample, this clonotype turned up many times. The chain employs TRBV20-1 and TRBJ2-3; no definite D call. CDR3 length equals 13 residues. The germline V gene has CDR1 DFQATT and CDR2 SNEGSKA (reference sequence). V lost 4 bases and J lost 4, with 12 bases in between. The CDR3 spells CSAIQKGPDTQYF. CDR3 DNA: TGCAGTGCTATCCAGAAAGGGCCAGATACGCAGTATTTT.

This clonotype was seen ten or more times. The chain uses TRBV19 and TRBJ2-5; no clear D. Trimming stripped 6 bases from V and 2 bases from J, with 19 bases between. The CDR3 totals 16 residues. Germline assignment: CDR1 LNHDA and CDR2 SQIVND (reference sequence). CDR3 protein: CASRPLVGSEQETQYF. DNA of the CDR3: TGTGCCAGTAGACCCCTAGTAGGGTCAGAGCAAGAGACCCAGTACTTC.

This clonotype was seen a handful of times. The genes are TRBV7-9 and TRBJ1-1; no reliable D call. The CDR3 covers 13 residues. Trimming cost V 3 bases and J 1 base, with 6 bases left between them. The germline gives CDR1 SEHNR, CDR2 FQNEAQ (reference sequence). CDR3 loop: CASSFLENTEAFF. The CDR3 nucleotides are TGTGCCAGCAGCTTTCTCGAGAACACTGAAGCTTTCTTT.

The CDR3 reads CAWSVPGRGANVLTF. The CDR3 DNA follows: TGTGCCTGGAGTGTACCTGGAAGGGGGGCCAACGTCCTGACTTTC. This sequence joins TRBV30 and TRBJ2-6; D remains unclear. V lost 0 bases and J lost 4, with 10 bases in between. The length of the CDR3 is 15 residues. Germline V gives CDR1 GTSNPN, CDR2 SVGIG (reference sequence).

As regards this clonotype: A much larger clone lies a single base off, so this may be a read error. Because it lacks the conserved phenylalanine or tryptophan at the end, this CDR3 is likely a read error. The CDR3 is CASSFSASTDTEAFS. The CDR3 region has the DNA TGTGCCAGCAGCTTTAGCGCTTCGACGGACACTGAAGCTTTCTCT. The rearrangement uses TRBV7-6 and TRBJ1-1; D gene ambiguous. This CDR3 is 15 amino acids long. Germline loops: CDR1 SGHVS, CDR2 FNYEAQ. V lost 3 bases to trimming and J lost 3 bases, with 14 bases between them.

This clonotype was detected ten times or more. The chain links TRBV20-1 to TRBJ2-1, with TRBD1 identical over 8 bases. CDR1 and CDR2 (germline): DFQATT, SNEGSKA (reference sequence). CDR3 size: 11 residues. V lost 6 bases to trimming and J lost 14 bases; unmatched junction nucleotides: 9. The CDR3: CSALRTGMKFF. The CDR3 nucleotides read TGCAGTGCCCTTAGGACAGGGATGAAGTTCTTC.

The table lists this clonotype with many counts. The chain has TRBV29-1 and TRBJ2-3, with D unclear. V lost 8 bases and J 5 bases, leaving 14 bases between the germline ends. Germline V lookup: CDR1 SQVTM, CDR2 ANQGSEA. The CDR3 loop spans 12 amino acids. The DNA of the CDR3 is TGCAGCTCAAAACTGGGTGGAGATACGCAGTATTTT. Residues: CSSKLGGDTQYF.

The sample holds a few counts of this clonotype. J is TRBJ2-7 and V is TRBV29-1; D is uncertain. Deletions cut 5 bases from V and 0 bases from J, with 14 bases between. This CDR3 contains 14 residues. The V gene's germline CDR1 is SQVTM and CDR2 ANQGSEA. The CDR3 DNA sequence: TGCAGCGTTAGTCAAGGCGGTAGCTCCTACGAGCAGTACTTC. This sequence encodes CSVSQGGSSYEQYF.

This clonotype was seen repeatedly, ten times or more. The chain couples TRBV7-2 to TRBJ2-2, with D perhaps assigned TRBD1 or TRBD2 (6 bases each). The CDR3 spans 14 residues. Germline assignment: CDR1 SGHTA and CDR2 FQGNSA. V lost 5 bases, J lost 6 bases, and 13 bases lay in between. CDR3 region: CASSTLRGAGELFF. The CDR3 DNA reads TGTGCCAGCAGCACTCTTAGGGGGGCCGGGGAGCTGTTTTTT.

At least ten counts were recorded for this clonotype. The V call is TRBV7-2, the J call TRBJ1-6; TRBD1 might be the D (6 bases). V lost 6 bases to trimming and J lost 4 bases, with 16 bases between them. The germline V gene encodes CDR1 SGHTA and CDR2 FQGNSA. The CDR3 is made up of 16 amino acids. The CDR3 bases are TGTGCCAGCAGTCAACACCAGACAGGATATAATTCACCCCTCCACTTT. The encoded protein is CASSQHQTGYNSPLHF.

Comments on this clonotype: A read error is the likely source, as a far larger clone sits one nucleotide away. This chain links TRBV7-2 with TRBJ1-4; no reliable D call. Germline CDR1 SGHTA, CDR2 FQGNSA. This CDR3 spans 18 amino acids. The CDR3 protein is CASSLVRLAGASTDTKYF. For the CDR3, the DNA is TGTGCCAGCAGCTTAGTTCGACTAGCGGGAGCCAGCACAGATACGAAGTATTTT.

In its sample, this clonotype was seen many times. The chain joins TRBV7-9 to TRBJ2-3; weak D call: TRBD2 (5 bases). Per germline, CDR1 SEHNR and CDR2 FQNEAQ (reference sequence). This CDR3 region has 12 residues. V lost 4 bases and J lost 6, with 8 bases in between. The CDR3 reads CASSSGGDTQYF. CDR3 nucleotide sequence: TGTGCCAGCAGCTCGGGCGGGGATACGCAGTATTTT.

Turning to this clonotype: A much larger clone is a single base away; this may be a read error. Here the CDR3 omits its conserved ending phenylalanine or tryptophan, so a read error is the likely source. This chain joins TRBV7-2 and TRBJ2-5; D not resolved. In germline, CDR1 is SGHTA, CDR2 FQGNSA. The CDR3 covers 11 residues. V was cut by 1 base and J by 5 bases, with 2 bases left in between. DNA of the CDR3: TGTGCCAGCAGCTTAGTGGAGACCCAGTACCTC. It translates to CASSLVETQYL.

About this clonotype itself: Just one base apart from a much larger clone, this may be a read error. The chain couples TRBV20-1 to TRBJ2-7; D may be TRBD1 (6 bases). Germline CDR1 and CDR2: DFQATT and SNEGSKA (reference sequence). This CDR3 is built from 13 residues. The CDR3 DNA follows: TGCGGTGCTGGAGACAGGCGCTCCTACGAGCAGTACTTC. Protein sequence: CGAGDRRSYEQYF.

This rearrangement joins TRBV7-9 to TRBJ2-7; 9 bases align to TRBD1. Germline V gives CDR1 SEHNR, CDR2 FQNEAQ (reference sequence). The CDR3 sequence is 13 residues long. V shed 4 bases and J 4 bases; nucleotides not matched to a gene: 2. CDR3 sequence: CASSYRGLYEQYF. The DNA for the CDR3 is TGTGCCAGCAGCTACAGGGGGCTGTACGAGCAGTACTTC.

The sample holds many counts of this clonotype. The chain recombines TRBV12-3 or TRBV12-4 with TRBJ2-1; D might be TRBD2 (5 bases). Trimming removed 6 bases at V and 5 bases at J, with 17 bases between. This CDR3 is built from 15 residues. The CDR3 DNA reads as TGTGCCAGCAGCGAAGGACGACTACGCAACAATGAGCAGTTCTTC. Its translation: CASSEGRLRNNEQFF.

This clonotype came up many times. The rearrangement uses TRBV2 and TRBJ1-5; tentative D call: TRBD1 (5 bases). Germline CDR1 is SNHLY and CDR2 is FYNNEI. The length of the CDR3 is 13 residues. The ends were cut back, 7 bases at V and 11 bases at J, with 18 bases in the middle. CDR3 residues: CASNVGTGRAQHF. DNA of the CDR3: TGTGCCAGCAACGTGGGGACGGGGCGAGCCCAGCATTTT.

The chain recombines TRBV27 with TRBJ1-2; 7 bases are shared with TRBD1. CDR3 length: 14 residues. Trimming removed 6 bases from V and 2 bases from J; junction bases left unmatched: 6. From germline, CDR1 is MNHEY and CDR2 SMNVEV (reference sequence). The CDR3 loop is CASRQDRANYGYTF. CDR3 DNA: TGTGCCAGCAGACAAGACAGGGCGAACTATGGCTACACCTTC.

This clonotype has at least ten counts. The chain carries TRBV3-1 and TRBJ2-7; D may be TRBD1 (5 bases). Between the trimmed V and J ends, which lost 4 bases and 0 bases, there was a span of 13 bases. The CDR3 length is 15 residues. Germline-derived CDR1 and CDR2 are LGHDT and YNNKEL (reference sequence). The CDR3 DNA reads as TGTGCCAGCAGCCCTCGTACAGGTACCTCCTACGAGCAGTACTTC. It translates to CASSPRTGTSYEQYF.

With respect to this clonotype: The conserved phenylalanine or tryptophan normally closing the CDR3 is absent here, so this likely arose from a read error. The chain employs TRBV6-2 or TRBV6-3 and TRBJ2-1; D perhaps matches TRBD2 (6 bases). Per the germline V gene, CDR1 is MNHEY and CDR2 is SVGEGT. Trimming removed 0 bases at V and 6 bases at J, with 12 bases between. CDR3 size: 15 residues. The CDR3 region has the DNA TGTGCCAGCAGTTACTCACTAGCTACGGGCAATGAGCAGTTCCTC. Translation: CASSYSLATGNEQFL.

Many counts were recorded for this clonotype. This chain joins TRBV6-5 and TRBJ2-7; 9 bases line up with TRBD1. Germline V gene sequence: CDR1 MNHEY, CDR2 SVGAGI. The CDR3 has 18 amino acids. Unmatched junction bases numbered 9, after V lost 0 bases and J lost 0 bases. The CDR3 reads CASSYSSSGQGNSYEQYF. Here the CDR3 DNA reads TGTGCCAGCAGTTACTCGAGCAGCGGACAGGGGAACTCCTACGAGCAGTACTTC.

This clonotype was recorded at least ten times. This sequence joins TRBV6-6 and TRBJ2-3, with 8 bases aligning to TRBD1. V dropped 5 bases and J dropped 3; count of bases not matched to a gene: 7. The CDR3 is 15 residues long. In germline, CDR1 is MNHNY, CDR2 SVGAGI (reference sequence). Written as DNA, the CDR3 is TGTGCCAGCAGTCCGAGACAGGGGAGGACAGATACGCAGTATTTT. Its protein product is CASSPRQGRTDTQYF.